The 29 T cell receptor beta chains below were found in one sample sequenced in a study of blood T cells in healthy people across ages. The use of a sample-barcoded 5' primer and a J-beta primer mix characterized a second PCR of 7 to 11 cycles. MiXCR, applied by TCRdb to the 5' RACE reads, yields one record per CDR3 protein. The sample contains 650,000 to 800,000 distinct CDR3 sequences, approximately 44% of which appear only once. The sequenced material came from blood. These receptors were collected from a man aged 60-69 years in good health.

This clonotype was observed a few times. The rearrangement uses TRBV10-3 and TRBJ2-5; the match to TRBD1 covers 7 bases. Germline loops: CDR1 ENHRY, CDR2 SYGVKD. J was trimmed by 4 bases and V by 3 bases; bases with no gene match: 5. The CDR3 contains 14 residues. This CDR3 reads CAISEQGRGETQYF. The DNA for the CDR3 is TGTGCCATCAGTGAACAGGGGCGCGGAGAGACCCAGTACTTC.

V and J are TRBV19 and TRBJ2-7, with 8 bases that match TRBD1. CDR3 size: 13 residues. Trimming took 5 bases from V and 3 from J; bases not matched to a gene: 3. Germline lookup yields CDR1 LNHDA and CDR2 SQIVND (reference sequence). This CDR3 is CASSQGANYEQYF. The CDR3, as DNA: TGTGCCAGTAGTCAGGGGGCAAACTACGAGCAGTACTTC.

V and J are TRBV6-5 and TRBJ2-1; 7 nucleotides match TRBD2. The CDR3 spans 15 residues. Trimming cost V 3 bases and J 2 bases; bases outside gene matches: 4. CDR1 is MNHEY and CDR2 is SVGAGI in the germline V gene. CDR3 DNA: TGTGCCAGCAGTTATGCGGGGGTGACCTACAATGAGCAGTTCTTC. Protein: CASSYAGVTYNEQFF.

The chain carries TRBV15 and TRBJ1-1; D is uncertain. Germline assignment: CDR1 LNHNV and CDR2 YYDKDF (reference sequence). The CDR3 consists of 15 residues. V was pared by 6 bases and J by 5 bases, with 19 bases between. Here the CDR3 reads CATSTRRSGGTEAFF. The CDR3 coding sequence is TGTGCCACCAGTACCCGGAGGTCGGGAGGGACTGAAGCTTTCTTT.

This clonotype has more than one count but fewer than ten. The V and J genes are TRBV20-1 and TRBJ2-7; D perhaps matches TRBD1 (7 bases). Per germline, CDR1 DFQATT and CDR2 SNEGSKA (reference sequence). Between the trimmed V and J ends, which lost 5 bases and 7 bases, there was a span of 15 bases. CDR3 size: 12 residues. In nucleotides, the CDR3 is TGCAGTGCTGGGGGGACAGTCCAGGAGCAGTACTTC. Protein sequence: CSAGGTVQEQYF.

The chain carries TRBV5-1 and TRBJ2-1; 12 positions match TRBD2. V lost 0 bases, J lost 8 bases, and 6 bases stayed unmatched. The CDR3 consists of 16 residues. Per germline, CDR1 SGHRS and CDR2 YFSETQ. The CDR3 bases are TGCGCCAGCAGCTTGGCCTCGACTAGCGGGGGCGATGAGCAGTTCTTC. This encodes CASSLASTSGGDEQFF.

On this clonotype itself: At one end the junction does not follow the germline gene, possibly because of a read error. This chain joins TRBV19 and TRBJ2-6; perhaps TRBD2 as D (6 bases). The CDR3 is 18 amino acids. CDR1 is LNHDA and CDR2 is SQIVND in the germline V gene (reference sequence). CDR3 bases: TGTGCCAGAAAAACCCCTCCGCGGGGTCCTTCTGGGACCAACGTCCTGACTTTC. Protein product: CARKTPPRGPSGTNVLTF. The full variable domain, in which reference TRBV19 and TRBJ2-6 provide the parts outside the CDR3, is DGGITQSPKYLFRKEGQNVTLSCEQNLNHDAMYWYRQDPGQGLRLIYYSQIVNDFQKGDIAEGYSVSREKKESFPLTVTSAQKNPTAFYLCARKTPPRGPSGTNVLTFGAGSRLTVL.

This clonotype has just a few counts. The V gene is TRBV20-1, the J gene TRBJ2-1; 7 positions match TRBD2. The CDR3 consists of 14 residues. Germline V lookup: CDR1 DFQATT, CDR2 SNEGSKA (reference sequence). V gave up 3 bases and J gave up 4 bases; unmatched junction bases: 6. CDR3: CSASPSGVYNEQFF. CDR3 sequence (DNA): TGCAGTGCTAGTCCCAGCGGGGTATACAATGAGCAGTTCTTC.

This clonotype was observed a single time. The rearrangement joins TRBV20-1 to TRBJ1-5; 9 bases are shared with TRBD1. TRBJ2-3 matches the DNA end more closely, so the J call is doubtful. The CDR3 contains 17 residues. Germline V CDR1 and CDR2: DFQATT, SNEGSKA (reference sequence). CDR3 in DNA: TGCAGTGCTAGAGATCCCGGGACAGGGAATAATAATCAGCCCCAGTATTTT. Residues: CSARDPGTGNNNQPQYF.

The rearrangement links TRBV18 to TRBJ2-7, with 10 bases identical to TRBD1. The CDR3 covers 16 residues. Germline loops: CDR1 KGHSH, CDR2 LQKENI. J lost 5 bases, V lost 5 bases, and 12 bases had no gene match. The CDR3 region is CASSSNPGQGLNEQYF. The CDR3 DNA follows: TGTGCCAGCTCATCGAACCCGGGACAGGGGCTCAACGAGCAGTACTTC.

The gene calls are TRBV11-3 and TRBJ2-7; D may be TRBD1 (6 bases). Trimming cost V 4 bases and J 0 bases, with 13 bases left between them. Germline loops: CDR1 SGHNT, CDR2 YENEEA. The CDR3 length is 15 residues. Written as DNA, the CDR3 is TGTGCCAGCAGCTCCGGGACACGAGACTCCTACGAGCAGTACTTC. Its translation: CASSSGTRDSYEQYF.

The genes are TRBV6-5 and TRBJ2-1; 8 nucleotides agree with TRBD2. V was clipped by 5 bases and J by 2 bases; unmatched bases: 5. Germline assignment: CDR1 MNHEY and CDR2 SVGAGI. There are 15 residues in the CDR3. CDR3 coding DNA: TGTGCCAGCAGTCGCGGGGGGCTAACCTACAATGAGCAGTTCTTC. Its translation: CASSRGGLTYNEQFF.

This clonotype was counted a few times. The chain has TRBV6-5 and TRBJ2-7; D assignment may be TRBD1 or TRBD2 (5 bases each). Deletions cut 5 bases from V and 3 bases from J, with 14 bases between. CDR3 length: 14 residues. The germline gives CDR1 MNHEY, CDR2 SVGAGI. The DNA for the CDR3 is TGTGCCAGCAGTGTCCGGGACGGAGTCTACGAGCAGTACTTC. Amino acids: CASSVRDGVYEQYF.

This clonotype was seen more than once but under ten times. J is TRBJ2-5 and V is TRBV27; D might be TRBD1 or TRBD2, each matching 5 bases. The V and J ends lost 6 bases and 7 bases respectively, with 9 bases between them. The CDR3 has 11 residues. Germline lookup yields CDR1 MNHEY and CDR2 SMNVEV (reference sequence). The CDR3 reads CASREGRTQYF. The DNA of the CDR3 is TGTGCCAGCAGAGAGGGGCGGACCCAGTACTTC.

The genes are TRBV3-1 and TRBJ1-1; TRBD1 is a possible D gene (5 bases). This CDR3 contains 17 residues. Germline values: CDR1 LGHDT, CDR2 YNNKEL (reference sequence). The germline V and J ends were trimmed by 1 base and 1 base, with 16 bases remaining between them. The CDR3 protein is CASSQGGWGGRNTEAFF. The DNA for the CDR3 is TGTGCCAGCAGCCAAGGGGGGTGGGGCGGCCGGAACACTGAAGCTTTCTTT.

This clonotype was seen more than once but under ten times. CDR3 sequence (DNA): TGTGCCAGCAGCCAGGACAGGGTTCAGCCCCAGCATTTT. Encoded protein: CASSQDRVQPQHF. The J gene is TRBJ1-5, the V gene TRBV12-3 or TRBV12-4; 8 bases line up with TRBD1. The CDR3 is 13 amino acids. Trimming took 6 bases from V and 6 from J; bases not matched to a gene: 4.

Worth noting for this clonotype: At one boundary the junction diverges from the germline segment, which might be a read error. The CDR3 reads CVSSLVTGGAETQYF. CDR3 sequence (DNA): TGTGTCAGCAGCTTAGTCACAGGGGGCGCGGAGACCCAGTACTTC. The chain recombines TRBV7-2 with TRBJ2-7; 9 bases match TRBD1. Gene TRBJ2-5 matches the end of the DNA better, so the J call may be wrong. The CDR3 extends over 15 amino acids. Germline assignment: CDR1 SGHTA and CDR2 FQGNSA.

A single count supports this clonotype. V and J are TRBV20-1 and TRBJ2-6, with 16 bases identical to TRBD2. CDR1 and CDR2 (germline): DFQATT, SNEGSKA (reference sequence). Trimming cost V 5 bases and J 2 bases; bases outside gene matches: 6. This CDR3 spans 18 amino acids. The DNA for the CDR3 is TGCAGTGCTTCCCGGGGACTAGCGGGGGGGACTGGGGCCAACGTCCTGACTTTC. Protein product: CSASRGLAGGTGANVLTF.

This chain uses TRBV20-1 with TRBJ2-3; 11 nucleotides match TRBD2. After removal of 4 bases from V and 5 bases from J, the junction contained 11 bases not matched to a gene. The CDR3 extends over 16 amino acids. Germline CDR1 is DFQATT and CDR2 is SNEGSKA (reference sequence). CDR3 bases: TGCAGTGCTAAGCCCGTGGGGCTAGCGGGGGGAGATACGCAGTATTTT. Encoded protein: CSAKPVGLAGGDTQYF.

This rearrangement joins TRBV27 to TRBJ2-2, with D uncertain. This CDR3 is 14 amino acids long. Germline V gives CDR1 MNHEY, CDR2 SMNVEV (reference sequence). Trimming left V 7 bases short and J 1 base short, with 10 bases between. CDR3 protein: CASMKGLNTGELFF. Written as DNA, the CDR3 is TGTGCCAGCATGAAGGGTCTGAACACCGGGGAGCTGTTTTTT.

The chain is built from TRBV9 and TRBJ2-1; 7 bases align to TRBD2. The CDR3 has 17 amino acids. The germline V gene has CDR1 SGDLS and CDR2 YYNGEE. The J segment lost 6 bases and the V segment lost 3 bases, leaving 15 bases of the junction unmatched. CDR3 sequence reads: CASSGGGYPGEGNEQFF. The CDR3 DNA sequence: TGTGCCAGCAGCGGAGGAGGATACCCGGGGGAGGGCAATGAGCAGTTCTTC. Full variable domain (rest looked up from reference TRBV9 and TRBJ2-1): DSGVTQTPKHLITATGQRVTLRCSPRSGDLSVYWYQQSLDQGLQFLIQYYNGEERAKGNILERFSAQQFPDLHSELNLSSLELGDSALYFCASSGGGYPGEGNEQFFGPGTRLTVL.

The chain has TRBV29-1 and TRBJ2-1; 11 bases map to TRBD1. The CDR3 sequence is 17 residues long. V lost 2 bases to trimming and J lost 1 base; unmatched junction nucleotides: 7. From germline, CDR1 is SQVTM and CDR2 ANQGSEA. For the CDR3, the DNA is TGCAGCGTTGAACTCGGACAGGGGGCGCGGTCCTACAATGAGCAGTTCTTC. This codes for CSVELGQGARSYNEQFF.

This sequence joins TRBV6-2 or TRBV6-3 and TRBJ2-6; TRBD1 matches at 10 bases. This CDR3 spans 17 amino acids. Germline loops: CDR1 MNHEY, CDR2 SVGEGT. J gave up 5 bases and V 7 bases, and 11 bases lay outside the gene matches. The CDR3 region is CASNFPGQGIRANVLTF. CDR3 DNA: TGTGCCAGCAACTTTCCGGGACAGGGGATTAGGGCCAACGTCCTGACTTTC.

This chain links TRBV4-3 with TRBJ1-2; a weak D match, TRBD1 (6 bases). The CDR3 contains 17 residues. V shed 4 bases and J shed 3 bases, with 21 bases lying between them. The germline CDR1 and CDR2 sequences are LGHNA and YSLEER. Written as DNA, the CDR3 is TGCGCCAGCAGCCCTTCCTTGGGGCGACAGGAACACTATGGCTACACCTTC. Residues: CASSPSLGRQEHYGYTF.

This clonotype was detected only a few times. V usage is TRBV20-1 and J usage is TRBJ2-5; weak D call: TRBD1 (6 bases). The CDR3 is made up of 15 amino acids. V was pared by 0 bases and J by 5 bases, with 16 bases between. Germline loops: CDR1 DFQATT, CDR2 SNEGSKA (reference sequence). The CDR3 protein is CSAREQTGVWETQYF. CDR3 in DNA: TGCAGTGCTAGAGAACAGACAGGAGTGTGGGAGACCCAGTACTTC.

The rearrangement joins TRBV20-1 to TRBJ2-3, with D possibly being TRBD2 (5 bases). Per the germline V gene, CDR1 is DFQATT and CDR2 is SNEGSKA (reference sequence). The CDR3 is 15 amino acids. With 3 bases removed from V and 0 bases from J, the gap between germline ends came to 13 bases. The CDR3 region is CSASREIGSTDTQYF. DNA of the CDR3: TGCAGTGCTAGTCGGGAAATAGGGAGCACAGATACGCAGTATTTT.

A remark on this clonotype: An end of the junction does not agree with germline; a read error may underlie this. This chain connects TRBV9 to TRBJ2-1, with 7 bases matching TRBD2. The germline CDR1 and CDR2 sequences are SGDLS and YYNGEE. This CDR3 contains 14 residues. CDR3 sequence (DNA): TGTACCAGCAGCCTAGCGGAAGCCTACAATGAGCAGTTCTTC. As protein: CTSSLAEAYNEQFF.

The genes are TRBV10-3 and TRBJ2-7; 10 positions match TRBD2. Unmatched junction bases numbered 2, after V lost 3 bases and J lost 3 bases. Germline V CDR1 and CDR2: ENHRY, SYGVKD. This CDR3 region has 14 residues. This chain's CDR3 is CAISDERGGYEQYF. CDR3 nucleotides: TGTGCCATCAGTGATGAGCGGGGGGGCTACGAGCAGTACTTC.

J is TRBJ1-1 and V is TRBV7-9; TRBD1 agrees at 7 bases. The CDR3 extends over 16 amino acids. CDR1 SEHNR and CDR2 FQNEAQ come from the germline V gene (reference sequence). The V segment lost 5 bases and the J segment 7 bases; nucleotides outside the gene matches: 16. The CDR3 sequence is CASSEGQRKPPDEAFF. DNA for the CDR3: TGTGCCAGCAGCGAGGGACAGAGAAAACCCCCTGATGAAGCTTTCTTT.